These 27 T cell receptor beta chains were sequenced from one sample in a study of CD8 T cells in Susac syndrome. Reverse transcription used about 0.45 to 1 ug RNA and random hexamers. TCRdb redid the calling of the immunoSEQ multiplex PCR reads with MiXCR, one entry per CDR3 protein. The table shows about 300,000 distinct CDR3 sequences, with 75% to 85% occurring only once. Sequencing used CD8+ T cells from PBMCs. The receptors originated from a human donor with multiple sclerosis.

V and J are TRBV4-3 and TRBJ1-1, with a tentative D call TRBD1 (6 bases). The V end was cut by 1 base, the J end by 1 base, with 10 bases between. The germline V gene encodes CDR1 LGHNA and CDR2 YSLEER. The CDR3 spans 15 residues. The CDR3 bases are TGCGCCAGCAGCCAAGTTTGGGGGCCGAACACTGAAGCTTTCTTT. Translated, it gives CASSQVWGPNTEAFF.

The V call is TRBV4-1, the J call TRBJ2-7; 13 nucleotides agree with TRBD2. With V trimmed by 6 bases and J by 6 bases, 5 bases remained unmatched. Germline V gene sequence: CDR1 MGHRA, CDR2 YSYEKL. The CDR3 has 14 residues. CDR3 in amino acids: CASRMGLAGSEQYF. The CDR3 DNA reads TGCGCCAGCAGGATGGGACTAGCGGGATCCGAGCAGTACTTC.

The CDR3 sequence: CATSRESSLYEAFF. The CDR3 coding sequence is TGTGCCACCAGCAGAGAAAGCAGCCTTTATGAAGCTTTCTTT. This rearrangement joins TRBV15 to TRBJ1-1; D not resolved. The CDR3 length is 14 residues. V shed 0 bases and J shed 7 bases, with 12 bases lying between them. Germline CDR1 is LNHNV and CDR2 is YYDKDF (reference sequence).

The J gene is TRBJ2-1, the V gene TRBV20-1; D possibly corresponds to TRBD1 (5 bases). Germline V gives CDR1 DFQATT, CDR2 SNEGSKA (reference sequence). The CDR3 spans 15 residues. Trimming pared 3 bases from V and 0 bases from J, leaving 12 bases between. As DNA, the CDR3 is TGCAGTGCTAGTTTACAGGTTAGCTCCTACAATGAGCAGTTCTTC. Translated: CSASLQVSSYNEQFF.

In DNA form, the CDR3 reads TGTGCCAGCAGCCGCGGACTAGCGGGAGATCGGTACGAGCAGTACTTC. It codes for CASSRGLAGDRYEQYF. This chain connects TRBV7-6 to TRBJ2-7; 13 nucleotides align to TRBD2. The junction had 8 bases not matched to a gene; V was cut back by 5 bases and J by 4 bases. Germline V lookup: CDR1 SGHVS, CDR2 FNYEAQ. This CDR3 comprises 16 residues.

J is TRBJ2-3 and V is TRBV7-9; D gene unclear. CDR1 is SEHNR and CDR2 is FQNEAQ in the germline V gene (reference sequence). V gave up 2 bases and J gave up 2 bases, with 11 bases separating them. The CDR3 totals 15 residues. CDR3 bases: TGTGCCAGCAGCTTAAATGTCCGGGTCACAGATACGCAGTATTTT. It encodes CASSLNVRVTDTQYF.

The chain joins TRBV3-1 to TRBJ2-3; D gene uncertain. The length of the CDR3 is 15 residues. From germline, CDR1 is LGHDT and CDR2 YNNKEL (reference sequence). The V end lost 0 bases, the J end lost 0 bases, and 7 bases lay between the germline ends. CDR3 in DNA: TGTGCCAGCAGCCAAGAGGGTGCAAGCACAGATACGCAGTATTTT. Residues: CASSQEGASTDTQYF.

The chain couples TRBV27 to TRBJ2-7, with TRBD1 matching 12 bases. CDR1 and CDR2 from the germline V gene are MNHEY and SMNVEV (reference sequence). The CDR3 contains 14 residues. Trimming at V came to 8 bases and at J to 0 bases, leaving 2 bases not matched to a gene. CDR3 sequence (DNA): TGTGCCAGCGGGGACAGGGGGCCCTCCTACGAGCAGTACTTC. Amino acids: CASGDRGPSYEQYF.

This chain joins TRBV5-4 and TRBJ2-2, with D maybe TRBD1 (5 bases). The CDR3 length is 12 residues. Trimming left V 3 bases short and J 10 bases short, with 10 bases between. Germline CDR1 and CDR2: SGHNT and YYREEE (reference sequence). CDR3 bases: TGTGCCAGCAGCTGGGGCCGCGCGGAGCTGTTTTTT. It is translated as CASSWGRAELFF.

The chain couples TRBV7-2 to TRBJ2-2, with D perhaps TRBD2 (6 bases). Looked up from germline, CDR1 is SGHTA and CDR2 is FQGNSA. The CDR3 totals 15 residues. The ends were cut back, 3 bases at V and 8 bases at J, with 16 bases in the middle. In nucleotides, the CDR3 is TGTGCCAGCAGCTTGGGGACTCTTTTAATGGGGGAGCTGTTTTTT. Protein product: CASSLGTLLMGELFF.

The rearrangement uses TRBV24-1 and TRBJ2-7; D is uncertain. The CDR3 has 14 amino acids. Germline-derived CDR1 and CDR2 are KGHDR and SFDVKD. V lost 4 bases and J 0 bases, leaving 9 bases between the germline ends. The CDR3: CATSDSAFSYEQYF. The CDR3 DNA reads as TGTGCCACCAGTGACTCCGCGTTCTCCTACGAGCAGTACTTC.

This clonotype has a single count. J is TRBJ2-7 and V is TRBV12-3 or TRBV12-4, with D unclear. The CDR3 length is 12 residues. V dropped 5 bases and J dropped 6 bases, with 11 bases sitting between them. The CDR3 loop reads CASSPPWGEQYF. The CDR3 nucleotides read TGTGCCAGCAGTCCCCCATGGGGCGAGCAGTACTTC.

The chain couples TRBV19 to TRBJ2-7, with unresolved D. Germline loops: CDR1 LNHDA, CDR2 SQIVND (reference sequence). The CDR3 sequence is 16 residues long. V lost 8 bases and J 2 bases, leaving 22 bases between the germline ends. The chain's CDR3 is CASSMLFVSSAYEQYF. The CDR3 nucleotides are TGTGCCAGTTCTATGCTTTTTGTGTCCTCCGCCTACGAGCAGTACTTC.

The rearrangement uses TRBV27 and TRBJ2-7, with D perhaps assigned TRBD1 or TRBD2 (6 bases each). Trimming took 4 bases from V and 4 from J, leaving 14 bases between them. This CDR3 is 14 amino acids long. From germline, CDR1 is MNHEY and CDR2 SMNVEV (reference sequence). CDR3 residues: CASSWGVGGYEQYF. In nucleotides, the CDR3 is TGTGCCAGCAGTTGGGGGGTAGGGGGATACGAGCAGTACTTC.

V is TRBV15 and J is TRBJ2-5; 7 nucleotides match TRBD2. The J segment lost 2 bases and the V segment lost 0 bases, leaving 9 bases of the junction unmatched. CDR3 length: 17 residues. Germline-derived CDR1 and CDR2 are LNHNV and YYDKDF (reference sequence). In DNA, the CDR3 is TGTGCCACCAGCAGAGAACGGGAGGCTAGCGTACAAGAGACCCAGTACTTC. This codes for CATSREREASVQETQYF. Combining the CDR3 with reference TRBV15 and TRBJ2-5 gives the whole variable domain DAMVIQNPRYQVTQFGKPVTLSCSQTLNHNVMYWYQQKSSQAPKLLFHYYDKDFNNEADTPDNFQSRRPNTSFCFLDIRSPGLGDTAMYLCATSREREASVQETQYFGPGTRLLVL.

The sample holds a few counts of this clonotype. The rearrangement uses TRBV14 and TRBJ2-4; D unclear. The V end lost 0 bases, the J end lost 5 bases, and 5 bases lay between the germline ends. Germline assignment: CDR1 SGHDN and CDR2 FVKESK. There are 13 residues in the CDR3. The CDR3, as DNA: TGTGCCAGCAGCCAAGACAACGAAAACATTCAGTACTTC. This gives the protein CASSQDNENIQYF.

This clonotype turned up a few times. The rearrangement joins TRBV28 to TRBJ2-5, with D tentatively TRBD1 (5 bases). The CDR3 length is 13 residues. The V gene lost 3 bases and the J gene lost 2 bases, with 7 bases spanning the gap. Looked up from germline, CDR1 is MDHEN and CDR2 is SYDVKM. CDR3 sequence: CASSLPGQETQYF. The CDR3 DNA is TGTGCCAGCAGTTTGCCAGGGCAAGAGACCCAGTACTTC.

The chain combines TRBV19 with TRBJ2-1; 10 nucleotides match TRBD2. The CDR3 consists of 20 residues. J was trimmed by 0 bases and V by 7 bases; bases with no gene match: 18. Germline V lookup: CDR1 LNHDA, CDR2 SQIVND (reference sequence). CDR3 DNA: TGTGCCAGTACCCCGTTTATGGTAGCGGGAGGCCCCAGCTCCTACAATGAGCAGTTCTTC. Translated, it gives CASTPFMVAGGPSSYNEQFF.

The chain recombines TRBV19 with TRBJ2-2, with D perhaps matching TRBD2 (5 bases). Trimming took 4 bases from V and 0 from J, leaving 12 bases between them. Germline V gene sequence: CDR1 LNHDA, CDR2 SQIVND (reference sequence). The CDR3 extends over 16 amino acids. In nucleotides, the CDR3 is TGTGCCAGTAGTAATCCACACGGGACGAACACCGGGGAGCTGTTTTTT. Translating it yields CASSNPHGTNTGELFF. The variable domain in full, completed from reference TRBV19 and TRBJ2-2, reads DGGITQSPKYLFRKEGQNVTLSCEQNLNHDAMYWYRQDPGQGLRLIYYSQIVNDFQKGDIAEGYSVSREKKESFPLTVTSAQKNPTAFYLCASSNPHGTNTGELFFGEGSRLTVL.

The V and J genes are TRBV9 and TRBJ2-7, with 10 bases matching TRBD1. The CDR3 loop spans 17 amino acids. V trimming: 2 bases; J trimming: 3 bases; junction bases outside the gene matches: 11. CDR1 and CDR2 from the germline V gene are SGDLS and YYNGEE. CDR3 DNA sequence: TGTGCCAGCAGCGTTGGACAGGGGGGCAAAATGGACTACGAGCAGTACTTC. As protein: CASSVGQGGKMDYEQYF.

V is TRBV3-1 and J is TRBJ1-2; the D is unclear. V was pared by 1 base and J by 0 bases, with 9 bases between. This CDR3 has 15 amino acids. Germline V CDR1 and CDR2: LGHDT, YNNKEL (reference sequence). The CDR3 coding sequence is TGTGCCAGCAGCCAAGGGGCCGGACCTAACTATGGCTACACCTTC. Translating gives CASSQGAGPNYGYTF.

The chain uses TRBV30 and TRBJ2-3; 11 positions agree with TRBD2. With 0 bases clipped from V and 6 bases from J, the junction kept 8 bases outside the gene matches. This CDR3 has 16 residues. In germline, CDR1 is GTSNPN, CDR2 SVGIG (reference sequence). The DNA of the CDR3 is TGTGCCTGGAGTGTATTTACTAGCGGGAGATGGGATACGCAGTATTTT. Residues: CAWSVFTSGRWDTQYF. The entire variable domain, with the rest obtained from reference TRBV30 and TRBJ2-3, is as follows: SQTIHQWPATLVQPVGSPLSLECTVEGTSNPNLYWYRQAAGRGLQLLFYSVGIGQISSEVPQNLSASRPQDRQFILSSKKLLLSDSGFYLCAWSVFTSGRWDTQYFGPGTRLTVL.

V gene TRBV28 combines with J gene TRBJ1-5, with a weak D call TRBD1 (6 bases). Trimming took off 7 bases at V and 2 bases at J, with 12 bases between the two ends. Germline CDR1 MDHEN, CDR2 SYDVKM. CDR3 length: 14 amino acids. CDR3 amino acids: CASIEQGRNQPQHF. The CDR3 bases are TGTGCCAGCATTGAACAGGGCCGCAATCAGCCCCAGCATTTT.

The chain combines TRBV20-1 with TRBJ1-5; no firm D call. The CDR3 totals 16 residues. V shed 3 bases and J shed 1 base, with 16 bases lying between them. Germline V gene data show CDR1 as DFQATT and CDR2 as SNEGSKA (reference sequence). The CDR3 sequence: CSASDWEGRSNQPQHF. CDR3 sequence (DNA): TGCAGTGCTAGTGACTGGGAAGGGCGAAGCAATCAGCCCCAGCATTTT.

The genes are TRBV9 and TRBJ2-1; D remains unclear. Trimming removed 0 bases from V and 8 bases from J, with 18 bases in between. The germline V gene encodes CDR1 SGDLS and CDR2 YYNGEE. The CDR3 sequence is 16 residues long. The CDR3 is CASSVVGPEQGDEQFF. Written as DNA, the CDR3 is TGTGCCAGCAGCGTAGTTGGGCCAGAGCAAGGCGATGAGCAGTTCTTC. Using reference TRBV9 and TRBJ2-1 for the parts outside the CDR3, the full variable domain is DSGVTQTPKHLITATGQRVTLRCSPRSGDLSVYWYQQSLDQGLQFLIQYYNGEERAKGNILERFSAQQFPDLHSELNLSSLELGDSALYFCASSVVGPEQGDEQFFGPGTRLTVL.

This clonotype was observed a few times. The chain couples TRBV6-2 or TRBV6-3 to TRBJ2-3; no firm D call. Germline V gene sequence: CDR1 MNHEY, CDR2 SVGEGT. V was pared by 2 bases and J by 4 bases, with 4 bases between. This CDR3 is 12 amino acids long. The CDR3 DNA follows: TGTGCCAGCAGTTACGCGGCAGATACGCAGTATTTT. It specifies CASSYAADTQYF.

The gene calls are TRBV27 and TRBJ1-2, with no clear D. This CDR3 is 14 amino acids long. Germline CDR1 MNHEY, CDR2 SMNVEV (reference sequence). V was shortened by 5 bases and J by 0 bases, with 10 bases between the two germline ends. The CDR3 loop reads CASSPLGTNYGYTF. The DNA of the CDR3 is TGTGCCAGCAGTCCGTTGGGGACTAACTATGGCTACACCTTC.